In this sample, the clone carrying this T cell receptor (beta chain) turned up once. The target antigen is unknown. Trimming took 3 bases from V and 9 from J, leaving 19 bases between them. The germline gives CDR1 SGHDT, CDR2 YYEEEE. This CDR3 has 15 residues. Assay used: immunoSEQ multiplex PCR; TCRdb lists only in-frame clones, some missing. Of some 2,500,000 clones detected, 85% to 95% appear once; the ten largest clones hold 0.37%. This entry belongs to a study of shared clonotypes between healthy human individuals. In the study overall: Per donor, CD8 memory used one plate, CD8 naive used two, CD4 memory used three and CD4 naive used three. Overall study results and limits: The low donor count limited represented genetic and exposure-history diversity. Clonotypes shared by all four sorted-subset donors had higher generation probabilities than non-shared clonotypes.

This receptor was taken from a man between 18 and 35 years old in good health. Some clones in this sample may be carry-over from other donors' samples. The J gene is TRBJ2-1, the V gene TRBV5-6, with D tentatively TRBD2 (6 bases). The source material was naive CD4+ T cells from PBMCs. Specified subset: CD45RA+ positively selected. The DNA for the CDR3 is TGTGCCAGCAGCTCCGGGGTTCGGTGGAGGGGTGAGCAGTTCTTC. Its translation: CASSSGVRWRGEQFF.